What follows are 15 T cell receptor beta chains derived from one specimen sequenced in a study of T cell changes during pregnancy in multiple sclerosis. Repertoires were generated with immunoSEQ multiplex PCR, while TCRdb's copy carries only in-frame clones and drops some. The table includes about 97,000 clones, about nine tenths detected once. The source material was peripheral blood, sampled in the second trimester of pregnancy. These receptors all stem from a female donor in good health, enrolled as a control in a pregnancy study.

The chain is built from TRBV7-2 and TRBJ1-5; D not resolved. The CDR3 is 14 residues long. The germline V gene encodes CDR1 SGHTA and CDR2 FQGNSA. With 0 bases removed from V and 3 bases from J, the gap between germline ends came to 6 bases. This CDR3 is CASSLASPNQPQHF. CDR3 DNA: TGTGCCAGCAGCTTAGCGAGTCCCAATCAGCCCCAGCATTTT.

The rearrangement joins TRBV7-9 to TRBJ2-7; D call uncertain. Looked up from germline, CDR1 is SEHNR and CDR2 is FQNEAQ (reference sequence). The CDR3 runs to 12 residues. V gave up 3 bases and J gave up 0 bases, with 3 bases separating them. DNA of the CDR3: TGTGCCAGCAGCTTCTCCTCCTACGAGCAGTACTTC. It specifies CASSFSSYEQYF.

The chain links TRBV7-9 to TRBJ2-7; possible D gene TRBD1, 6 bases. The CDR3 extends over 15 amino acids. Trimming removed 5 bases from V and 5 bases from J, with 19 bases in between. Germline V lookup: CDR1 SEHNR, CDR2 FQNEAQ (reference sequence). CDR3 coding DNA: TGTGCCAGCAGCCCCCGACAGGCCCTCGTCCACGAGCAGTACTTC. Translating it yields CASSPRQALVHEQYF. Full variable domain (outside the CDR3, taken from reference TRBV7-9 and TRBJ2-7): DTGVSQNPRHKITKRGQNVTFRCDPISEHNRLYWYRQTLGQGPEFLTYFQNEAQLEKSRLLSDRFSAERPKGSFSTLEIQRTEQGDSAMYLCASSPRQALVHEQYFGPGTRLTVT.

The genes are TRBV5-1 and TRBJ2-5, with D unresolved. The germline CDR1 and CDR2 sequences are SGHRS and YFSETQ. The CDR3 loop spans 15 amino acids. The V gene lost 0 bases and the J gene lost 0 bases, with 9 bases spanning the gap. The CDR3 reads CASSLGLQYQETQYF. Here the CDR3 DNA reads TGCGCCAGCAGCTTGGGATTACAGTACCAAGAGACCCAGTACTTC.

The chain links TRBV5-5 to TRBJ2-6, with no clear D. Trimming removed 4 bases at V and 0 bases at J, with 11 bases between. Germline CDR1 SGHKS, CDR2 YYEKEE (reference sequence). This CDR3 is 16 amino acids long. CDR3 amino acids: CASSLATGSGANVLTF. The CDR3, as DNA: TGTGCCAGCAGCCTGGCCACGGGCTCTGGGGCCAACGTCCTGACTTTC.

The chain is built from TRBV11-3 and TRBJ2-7, with D possibly matching TRBD1 (6 bases). The germline V and J ends were trimmed by 5 bases and 3 bases, with 14 bases remaining between them. Looked up from germline, CDR1 is SGHNT and CDR2 is YENEEA. The CDR3 length is 14 residues. In DNA, the CDR3 is TGTGCCAGCAGCCCGGACAGTTCCCACTACGAGCAGTACTTC. The encoded protein is CASSPDSSHYEQYF. The whole variable domain, filled in from reference TRBV11-3 and TRBJ2-7, reads EAGVVQSPRYKIIEKKQPVAFWCNPISGHNTLYWYLQNLGQGPELLIRYENEEAVDDSQLPKDRFSAERLKGVDSTLKIQPAELGDSAVYLCASSPDSSHYEQYFGPGTRLTVT.

J is TRBJ2-2 and V is TRBV28; TRBD1 aligns across 7 bases. With V trimmed by 6 bases and J by 3 bases, 4 bases remained unmatched. The germline CDR1 and CDR2 sequences are MDHEN and SYDVKM. CDR3 length: 14 residues. The CDR3: CASRTGLDTGELFF. The CDR3 region has the DNA TGTGCCAGCAGGACAGGGTTGGACACCGGGGAGCTGTTTTTT.

The chain is built from TRBV28 and TRBJ2-1, with 7 bases lining up with TRBD1. CDR3 length equals 13 residues. J was trimmed by 8 bases and V by 4 bases; bases with no gene match: 5. Germline V CDR1 and CDR2: MDHEN, SYDVKM. CDR3 sequence (DNA): TGTGCCAGCAGTTCCCTCGACAGGGATGAGCAGTTCTTC. Protein: CASSSLDRDEQFF. The full variable domain, its missing parts supplied by reference TRBV28 and TRBJ2-1, is DVKVTQSSRYLVKRTGEKVFLECVQDMDHENMFWYRQDPGLGLRLIYFSYDVKMKEKGDIPEGYSVSREKKERFSLILESASTNQTSMYLCASSSLDRDEQFFGPGTRLTVL.

The gene calls are TRBV7-2 and TRBJ2-7; 10 positions match TRBD2. Losses at the gene ends were 4 bases for V and 5 bases for J; bases not matched to a gene: 8. Germline-derived CDR1 and CDR2 are SGHTA and FQGNSA. The CDR3 totals 15 residues. CDR3 coding DNA: TGTGCCAGCAGCTCCCAGCGGGGGGGCCAGGACGAGCAGTACTTC. Translation gives CASSSQRGGQDEQYF.

The rearrangement uses TRBV5-5 and TRBJ1-4, with 9 bases fitting TRBD1. Trimming took 0 bases from V and 8 from J; bases not matched to a gene: 8. CDR1 and CDR2 (germline): SGHKS, YYEKEE (reference sequence). The CDR3 contains 16 residues. The CDR3 loop reads CASSLGTGGSREKLFF. CDR3 DNA: TGTGCCAGCAGCTTGGGAACAGGGGGCTCAAGGGAAAAACTGTTTTTT.

The rearrangement uses TRBV27 and TRBJ1-6; possibly TRBD1 for D (6 bases). From germline, CDR1 is MNHEY and CDR2 SMNVEV (reference sequence). CDR3 length equals 19 residues. V lost 5 bases and J lost 0, with 20 bases in between. The CDR3: CASSRAGQKQNSYNSPLHF. For the CDR3, the DNA is TGTGCCAGCAGTCGGGCCGGACAGAAGCAGAACTCCTATAATTCACCCCTCCACTTT.

The genes are TRBV5-4 and TRBJ2-1; a weak D match, TRBD2 (6 bases). Germline V lookup: CDR1 SGHNT, CDR2 YYREEE (reference sequence). Trimming shortened V by 3 bases and J by 4 bases, and 17 bases separated the two germline ends. The CDR3 extends over 16 amino acids. This CDR3 reads CASSYPPGGAYNEQFF. The DNA for the CDR3 is TGTGCCAGCAGCTACCCTCCCGGGGGAGCATACAATGAGCAGTTCTTC. The full variable domain, completed using reference TRBV5-4 and TRBJ2-1, is ETGVTQSPTHLIKTRGQQVTLRCSSQSGHNTVSWYQQALGQGPQFIFQYYREEENGRGNFPPRFSGLQFPNYSSELNVNALELDDSALYLCASSYPPGGAYNEQFFGPGTRLTVL.

This chain links TRBV27 with TRBJ1-5; TRBD1 is a possible D gene (5 bases). The CDR3 extends over 15 amino acids. V dropped 6 bases and J dropped 1 base, with 13 bases sitting between them. Germline CDR1 and CDR2: MNHEY and SMNVEV (reference sequence). The CDR3 spells CASSLQVSSNQPQHF. The CDR3 coding sequence is TGTGCCAGCAGCCTACAGGTCAGCAGCAATCAGCCCCAGCATTTT.

This sequence joins TRBV7-4 and TRBJ2-4; possibly TRBD1 for D (5 bases). Trimming stripped 1 base from V and 0 bases from J, with 13 bases between. Germline V lookup: CDR1 SGHVT, CDR2 SQSDAQ. The CDR3 has 17 amino acids. In DNA form, the CDR3 reads TGTGCCAGCAGCTTAGAACGCAGGGCCCTAGCCAAAAACATTCAGTACTTC. Its translation is CASSLERRALAKNIQYF.

The chain recombines TRBV19 with TRBJ1-2; 8 nucleotides line up with TRBD1. The germline CDR1 and CDR2 sequences are LNHDA and SQIVND (reference sequence). This CDR3 has 14 amino acids. Trimming took 5 bases from V and 0 from J; bases not matched to a gene: 2. CDR3 protein: CASSRQGTNYGYTF. The CDR3 bases are TGTGCCAGTAGTCGACAGGGGACTAACTATGGCTACACCTTC.